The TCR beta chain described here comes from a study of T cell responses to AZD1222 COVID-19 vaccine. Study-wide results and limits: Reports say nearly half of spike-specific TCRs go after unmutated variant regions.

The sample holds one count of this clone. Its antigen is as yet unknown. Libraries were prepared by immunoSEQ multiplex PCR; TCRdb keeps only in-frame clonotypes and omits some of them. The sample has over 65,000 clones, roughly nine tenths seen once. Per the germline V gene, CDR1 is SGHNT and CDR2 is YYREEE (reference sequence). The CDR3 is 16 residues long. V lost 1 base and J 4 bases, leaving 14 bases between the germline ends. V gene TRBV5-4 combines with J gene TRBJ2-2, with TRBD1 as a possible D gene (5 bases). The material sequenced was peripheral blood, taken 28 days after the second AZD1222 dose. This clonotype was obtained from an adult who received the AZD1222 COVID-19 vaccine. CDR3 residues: CASSLKQGTITGELFF. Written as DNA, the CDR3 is TGTGCCAGCAGCTTGAAGCAGGGTACCATCACCGGGGAGCTGTTTTTT. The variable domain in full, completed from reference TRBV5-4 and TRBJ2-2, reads ETGVTQSPTHLIKTRGQQVTLRCSSQSGHNTVSWYQQALGQGPQFIFQYYREEENGRGNFPPRFSGLQFPNYSSELNVNALELDDSALYLCASSLKQGTITGELFFGEGSRLTVL.